This T cell receptor (beta chain) was retrieved from a study of shared clonotypes between healthy human individuals. About the study: CD8 memory received one plate per donor, CD8 naive two, CD4 memory three and CD4 naive three.

Profiled with immunoSEQ multiplex PCR; TCRdb holds only in-frame clones, not every one. The sample yields over 2 million clones, about 95% seen once. Naive CD8 isolation took CD45RO-negative cells positively selected for CCR7 and excluded terminally differentiated effector memory CD45RA+ cells. V was cut by 5 bases and J by 4 bases, with 12 bases left in between. CDR1 and CDR2 from the germline V gene are MNHEY and SVGAGI. The CDR3 sequence is 14 residues long. In the case of this clone: This CDR3 is missing its conserved last phenylalanine or tryptophan, likely due to a read error.

Material: naive CD8+ T cells sorted from blood. The chain carries TRBV6-5 and TRBJ1-3; a possible D gene is TRBD1 (6 bases). This receptor was obtained from a man in his late teens or twenties in good health. CDR3 region: CASSPTGWGNTIYL. CDR3 nucleotides: TGTGCCAGCAGTCCAACAGGGTGGGGAAACACCATATATCTT.